Below, 27 T cell receptor beta chains from the same sample are listed, as sequenced in a study of memory CD4+ T cells and cytomegalovirus serostatus. Here immunoSEQ multiplex PCR was the method, and the copy in TCRdb shows in-frame clones only, minus some. This repertoire shows about 56,000 clones, 70% to 75% found once; its top ten account for roughly 2.7%. The sort gate was single viable CD3+CD4+CD8-CD45RO+ cells for memory CD4+ T cells. Sequenced input: memory CD4+ T cells from blood. Receptors were obtained from an adult in good health and CMV-seropositive.

The J gene is TRBJ2-5, the V gene TRBV19; tentative D call: TRBD1 (5 bases). This CDR3 contains 15 residues. Trimming removed 7 bases from V and 5 bases from J, with 20 bases in between. Per germline, CDR1 LNHDA and CDR2 SQIVND (reference sequence). The CDR3 bases are TGTGCCAGTACTTCCACGGCACACGCAGGGGAGACCCAGTACTTC. It encodes CASTSTAHAGETQYF.

The V gene is TRBV28, the J gene TRBJ1-2; D gene uncertain. CDR1 is MDHEN, CDR2 SYDVKM, per germline. CDR3 length: 15 amino acids. Trimming took 8 bases from V and 0 from J, leaving 16 bases between them. The CDR3 reads CASRITEDSNYGYTF. CDR3 sequence (DNA): TGTGCCAGCCGAATAACAGAAGATTCTAACTATGGCTACACCTTC.

V usage is TRBV7-3 and J usage is TRBJ2-7; D may correspond to TRBD1 or TRBD2 (5 bases each). The CDR3 runs 13 residues. Germline V gene lookup returns CDR1 SGHTA and CDR2 FQGTGA. Trimming took 5 bases from V and 1 from J, leaving 9 bases between them. The CDR3 spells CASSRDGSYEQYF. Written as DNA, the CDR3 is TGTGCCAGCAGCCGGGACGGATCCTACGAGCAGTACTTC.

The chain is built from TRBV4-3 and TRBJ2-7, with D perhaps matching TRBD2 (6 bases). The V gene's germline CDR1 is LGHNA and CDR2 YSLEER. V gave up 0 bases and J gave up 2 bases, with 8 bases separating them. The CDR3 totals 14 residues. Here the CDR3 DNA reads TGCGCCAGCAGCCAAGAGGAGGGTGCCTACGAGCAGTACTTC. Protein sequence: CASSQEEGAYEQYF.

The CDR3 nucleotides read TGTGCCACCAGCAGAGATATCGGGTACGAGCAGTACTTC. Protein sequence: CATSRDIGYEQYF. The V call is TRBV15, the J call TRBJ2-7; D is unclear. Per the germline V gene, CDR1 is LNHNV and CDR2 is YYDKDF (reference sequence). Trimming took off 0 bases at V and 4 bases at J, with 7 bases between the two ends. The CDR3 loop spans 13 amino acids.

The chain's CDR3 is CASSFTGGVGETQYF. The CDR3 DNA follows: TGTGCCAGCAGCTTTACAGGGGGGGTCGGAGAGACCCAGTACTTC. The chain carries TRBV7-2 and TRBJ2-5; D perhaps matches TRBD1 (8 bases). The V gene's germline CDR1 is SGHTA and CDR2 FQGNSA. The CDR3 is 15 amino acids. V shed 3 bases and J shed 4 bases, with 15 bases lying between them. The full variable domain, completed using reference TRBV7-2 and TRBJ2-5, is GAGVSQSPSNKVTEKGKDVELRCDPISGHTALYWYRQSLGQGLEFLIYFQGNSAPDKSGLPSDRFSAERTGGSVSTLTIQRTQQEDSAVYLCASSFTGGVGETQYFGPGTRLLVL.

In regard to this clone: The junction shows a germline mismatch at one end, possibly a read error. V and J are TRBV5-1 and TRBJ2-7; a weak D match, TRBD2 (5 bases). CDR1 is SGHRS and CDR2 is YFSETQ in the germline V gene. This CDR3 is 10 amino acids long. The CDR3 DNA reads as TGCGCCAGCAGCTTGTACCCGGGGTCGTTC. Its translation is CASSLYPGSF.

This sequence joins TRBV19 and TRBJ1-1, with 9 bases fitting TRBD1. This CDR3 has 13 amino acids. Unmatched junction bases numbered 3, after V lost 6 bases and J lost 4 bases. Germline CDR1 reads LNHDA; CDR2 reads SQIVND (reference sequence). The CDR3 loop is CASSRDRVTEAFF. DNA of the CDR3: TGTGCCAGTAGCAGGGACAGGGTCACTGAAGCTTTCTTT.

The sample holds a few counts of this clone. The chain's CDR3 is CASSSPRTGRGEKLFF. DNA for the CDR3: TGTGCCAGCAGCTCCCCTAGGACAGGGCGGGGTGAAAAACTGTTTTTT. The chain employs TRBV7-9 and TRBJ1-4, with 8 positions matching TRBD1. The junction had 11 bases not matched to a gene; V was cut back by 4 bases and J by 7 bases. The germline CDR1 and CDR2 sequences are SEHNR and FQNEAQ (reference sequence). The CDR3 spans 16 residues.

The rearrangement links TRBV28 to TRBJ2-3; 8 nucleotides line up with TRBD1. CDR3 length: 13 amino acids. Germline trimming cut 5 bases from V and 6 bases from J; bases unmatched to any gene: 4. CDR1 is MDHEN, CDR2 SYDVKM, per germline. The CDR3 loop reads CASSPGGGDTQYF. The CDR3 region has the DNA TGTGCCAGCAGTCCAGGGGGCGGGGATACGCAGTATTTT.

The chain employs TRBV11-3 and TRBJ2-5; perhaps TRBD2 as D (5 bases). The CDR3 totals 15 residues. Trimming shortened V by 2 bases and J by 0 bases, and 10 bases separated the two germline ends. Per germline, CDR1 SGHNT and CDR2 YENEEA. The CDR3 DNA sequence: TGTGCCAGCAGCTTAACAAGGACTTACCAAGAGACCCAGTACTTC. Amino acids: CASSLTRTYQETQYF.

The chain carries TRBV27 and TRBJ2-2; 12 bases are a match to TRBD1. The J segment lost 7 bases and the V segment lost 3 bases, leaving 3 bases of the junction unmatched. This CDR3 spans 15 amino acids. Germline V gene data show CDR1 as MNHEY and CDR2 as SMNVEV (reference sequence). CDR3 loop: CASSLGQGAIGELFF. DNA of the CDR3: TGTGCCAGCAGTTTGGGACAGGGGGCTATCGGGGAGCTGTTTTTT.

The V gene is TRBV19, the J gene TRBJ2-7, with D perhaps TRBD2 (5 bases). Germline V lookup: CDR1 LNHDA, CDR2 SQIVND (reference sequence). CDR3 length: 14 residues. V lost 4 bases and J lost 6, with 16 bases in between. The CDR3 sequence: CASSRSPGIGEQYF. For the CDR3, the DNA is TGTGCCAGTAGTAGGTCGCCGGGAATCGGCGAGCAGTACTTC. The full variable domain, in which reference TRBV19 and TRBJ2-7 provide the parts outside the CDR3, is DGGITQSPKYLFRKEGQNVTLSCEQNLNHDAMYWYRQDPGQGLRLIYYSQIVNDFQKGDIAEGYSVSREKKESFPLTVTSAQKNPTAFYLCASSRSPGIGEQYFGPGTRLTVT.

The V call is TRBV6-1, the J call TRBJ1-2, with no clear D. CDR3 length: 11 amino acids. Germline loops: CDR1 MNHNS, CDR2 SASEGT. The V gene lost 3 bases and the J gene lost 4 bases, with 3 bases spanning the gap. The chain's CDR3 is CASSEGYGYTF. The CDR3 region has the DNA TGTGCCAGCAGTGAGGGCTATGGCTACACCTTC.

V gene TRBV28 combines with J gene TRBJ1-1; 9 positions match TRBD1. Per the germline V gene, CDR1 is MDHEN and CDR2 is SYDVKM. The CDR3 runs 14 residues. V shed 6 bases, J shed 11 bases, and the junction held 13 bases outside the gene matches. The CDR3 bases are TGTGCCAGCAGCCCCCGGGACAGGGTTAGCCGGGCTTTCTTT. Its protein product is CASSPRDRVSRAFF.

This clone was observed once. The rearrangement joins TRBV7-2 to TRBJ2-7; 7 bases are shared with TRBD2. The CDR3 sequence is 16 residues long. Losses at the gene ends were 3 bases for V and 10 bases for J; bases not matched to a gene: 18. The V gene's germline CDR1 is SGHTA and CDR2 FQGNSA. The CDR3 nucleotides read TGTGCCAGCAGCTTCCCTAGCGGACAAGGGTCCGGACCTCAGTACTTC. Amino acids: CASSFPSGQGSGPQYF. Full variable domain (outside the CDR3, taken from reference TRBV7-2 and TRBJ2-7): GAGVSQSPSNKVTEKGKDVELRCDPISGHTALYWYRQSLGQGLEFLIYFQGNSAPDKSGLPSDRFSAERTGGSVSTLTIQRTQQEDSAVYLCASSFPSGQGSGPQYFGPGTRLTVT.

The chain couples TRBV28 to TRBJ2-5; no clear D gene. Germline CDR1 is MDHEN and CDR2 is SYDVKM. V lost 3 bases and J 3 bases, leaving 8 bases between the germline ends. The CDR3 covers 13 residues. CDR3 residues: CASSFPYKETQYF. CDR3 bases: TGTGCCAGCAGTTTTCCCTACAAAGAGACCCAGTACTTC.

The chain employs TRBV27 and TRBJ2-7; D not resolved. The CDR3 loop spans 13 amino acids. Germline-derived CDR1 and CDR2 are MNHEY and SMNVEV (reference sequence). V was shortened by 3 bases and J by 0 bases, with 6 bases between the two germline ends. The CDR3 DNA follows: TGTGCCAGCAGTTTCGTCGGCTCCTACGAGCAGTACTTC. This codes for CASSFVGSYEQYF.

The rearrangement links TRBV2 to TRBJ2-4; TRBD1 matches at 9 bases. V lost 8 bases and J lost 6; bases outside the gene matches: 8. This CDR3 spans 14 amino acids. The germline CDR1 and CDR2 sequences are SNHLY and FYNNEI. This chain's CDR3 is CASGNRDRVNIQYF. In DNA form, the CDR3 reads TGTGCCAGCGGGAACCGGGACAGGGTAAACATTCAGTACTTC.

The V and J genes are TRBV5-1 and TRBJ2-6; unclear D gene. With 4 bases removed from V and 0 bases from J, the gap between germline ends came to 20 bases. Germline-derived CDR1 and CDR2 are SGHRS and YFSETQ. There are 19 residues in the CDR3. The CDR3 region has the DNA TGCGCCAGCAGCCTTTGGGGAAAAACTCAAACCTCTGGGGCCAACGTCCTGACTTTC. Translation gives CASSLWGKTQTSGANVLTF.

This sequence joins TRBV6-1 and TRBJ2-3; no firm D call. Trimming took off 1 base at V and 4 bases at J, with 12 bases between the two ends. Germline CDR1 and CDR2: MNHNS and SASEGT. The CDR3 length is 15 residues. In DNA form, the CDR3 reads TGTGCCAGCAGTGAAGTCCCAGGTTTCGCAGATACGCAGTATTTT. Amino acids: CASSEVPGFADTQYF.

The rearrangement links TRBV10-2 to TRBJ2-7; 11 bases match TRBD2. CDR3 length: 13 residues. Germline CDR1 is WSHSY and CDR2 is SAAADI. After removal of 8 bases from V and 2 bases from J, the junction contained 2 bases not matched to a gene. The CDR3 nucleotides read TGCGCCAGCCAACTAGCGGGAGCCTACGAGCAGTACTTC. As protein: CASQLAGAYEQYF.

V gene TRBV7-2 combines with J gene TRBJ1-1; maybe TRBD1 (6 bases). Trimming shortened V by 8 bases and J by 4 bases, and 23 bases separated the two germline ends. CDR1 and CDR2 from the germline V gene are SGHTA and FQGNSA. The CDR3 extends over 16 amino acids. The CDR3 DNA follows: TGTGCCAGCGCCAGGGGAAACCAAGGGTCGGGCACTGAAGCTTTCTTT. Its translation is CASARGNQGSGTEAFF.

This rearrangement joins TRBV18 to TRBJ2-1; perhaps TRBD1 as D (6 bases). The V end was cut by 1 base, the J end by 2 bases, with 6 bases between. The CDR3 totals 14 residues. Germline CDR1 is KGHSH and CDR2 is LQKENI. This chain's CDR3 is CASSPQGAYNEQFF. The CDR3 DNA follows: TGTGCCAGCTCACCACAGGGGGCCTACAATGAGCAGTTCTTC.

The chain recombines TRBV6-5 with TRBJ2-3; TRBD1 matches 7 bases. With V trimmed by 6 bases and J by 4 bases, 4 bases remained unmatched. This CDR3 is 13 amino acids long. Germline V gene data show CDR1 as MNHEY and CDR2 as SVGAGI. The CDR3, as DNA: TGTGCCAGCAGAAGACAGGGTGCAGATACGCAGTATTTT. As protein: CASRRQGADTQYF.

This chain uses TRBV7-2 with TRBJ2-1; no reliable D call. V shed 1 base and J shed 6 bases, with 16 bases lying between them. Germline CDR1 reads SGHTA; CDR2 reads FQGNSA. CDR3 length: 16 amino acids. The DNA for the CDR3 is TGTGCCAGCAGCTTAGGGCTTCGGCAGTTGGGCAATGAGCAGTTCTTC. Translating it yields CASSLGLRQLGNEQFF.

The genes are TRBV6-5 and TRBJ2-4; D may be TRBD1 (5 bases). Trimming shortened V by 2 bases and J by 9 bases, and 11 bases separated the two germline ends. The CDR3 sequence is 13 residues long. The germline V gene has CDR1 MNHEY and CDR2 SVGAGI. The DNA for the CDR3 is TGTGCCAGCAGTTACACAGCTGGGGCCATTCAGTACTTC. This encodes CASSYTAGAIQYF.